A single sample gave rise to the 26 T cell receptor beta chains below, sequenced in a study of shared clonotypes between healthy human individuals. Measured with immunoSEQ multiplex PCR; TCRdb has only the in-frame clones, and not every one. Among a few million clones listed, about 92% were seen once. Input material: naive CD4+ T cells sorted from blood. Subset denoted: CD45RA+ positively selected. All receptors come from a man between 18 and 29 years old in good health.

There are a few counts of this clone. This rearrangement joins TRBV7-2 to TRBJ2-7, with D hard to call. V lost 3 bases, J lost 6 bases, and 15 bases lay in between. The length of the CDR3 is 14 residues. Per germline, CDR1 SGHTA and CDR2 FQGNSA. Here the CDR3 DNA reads TGTGCCAGCAGCTTCTCACTGGACGCTAGCGAGCAGTACTTC. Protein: CASSFSLDASEQYF.

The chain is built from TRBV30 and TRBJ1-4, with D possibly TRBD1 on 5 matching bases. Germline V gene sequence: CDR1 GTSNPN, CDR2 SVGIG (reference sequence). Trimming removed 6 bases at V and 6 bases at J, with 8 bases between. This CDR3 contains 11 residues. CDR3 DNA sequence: TGTGCCTGTCAGGGTGATGAAAAACTGTTTTTT. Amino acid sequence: CACQGDEKLFF.

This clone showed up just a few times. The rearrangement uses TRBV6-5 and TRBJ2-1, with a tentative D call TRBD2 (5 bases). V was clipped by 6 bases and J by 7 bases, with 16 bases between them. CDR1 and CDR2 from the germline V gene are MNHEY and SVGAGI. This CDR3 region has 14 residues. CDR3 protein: CASSPEGVDNEQFF. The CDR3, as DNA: TGTGCCAGCAGCCCTGAGGGAGTAGATAATGAGCAGTTCTTC.

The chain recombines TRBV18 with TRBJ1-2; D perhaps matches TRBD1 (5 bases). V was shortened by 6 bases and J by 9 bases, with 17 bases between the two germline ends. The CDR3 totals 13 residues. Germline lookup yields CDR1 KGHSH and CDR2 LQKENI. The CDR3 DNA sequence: TGTGCCAGCTCTCAAGACAGTGCATCTCGCTACACCTTC. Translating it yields CASSQDSASRYTF.

The CDR3 protein is CASSLGQIFTGELFF. DNA of the CDR3: TGTGCCAGCAGCTTAGGGCAGATATTCACCGGGGAGCTGTTTTTT. The chain uses TRBV7-9 and TRBJ2-2; D is unresolved. The germline V and J ends were trimmed by 1 base and 4 bases, with 10 bases remaining between them. Germline CDR1 and CDR2: SEHNR and FQNEAQ (reference sequence). This CDR3 region has 15 residues. The full variable domain, rest sourced from reference TRBV7-9 and TRBJ2-2, is DTGVSQNPRHKITKRGQNVTFRCDPISEHNRLYWYRQTLGQGPEFLTYFQNEAQLEKSRLLSDRFSAERPKGSFSTLEIQRTEQGDSAMYLCASSLGQIFTGELFFGEGSRLTVL.

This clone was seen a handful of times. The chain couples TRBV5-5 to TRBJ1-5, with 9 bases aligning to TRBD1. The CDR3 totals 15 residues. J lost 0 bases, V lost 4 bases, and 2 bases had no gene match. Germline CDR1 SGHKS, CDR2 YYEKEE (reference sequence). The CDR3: CASSRTGDSNQPQHF. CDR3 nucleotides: TGTGCCAGCAGCCGGACAGGGGATAGCAATCAGCCCCAGCATTTT.

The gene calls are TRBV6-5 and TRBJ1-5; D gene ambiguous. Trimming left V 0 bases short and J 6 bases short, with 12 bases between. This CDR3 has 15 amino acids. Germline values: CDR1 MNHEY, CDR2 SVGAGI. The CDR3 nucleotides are TGTGCCAGCAGTTACTCTGGGTTAAACAGTCAGCCCCAGCATTTT. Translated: CASSYSGLNSQPQHF.

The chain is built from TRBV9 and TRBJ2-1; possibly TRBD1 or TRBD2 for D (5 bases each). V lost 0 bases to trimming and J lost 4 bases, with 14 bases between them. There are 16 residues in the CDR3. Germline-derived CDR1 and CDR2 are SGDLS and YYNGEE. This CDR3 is CASSVGGRNSYNEQFF. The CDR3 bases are TGTGCCAGCAGCGTAGGGGGACGGAATAGTTACAATGAGCAGTTCTTC.

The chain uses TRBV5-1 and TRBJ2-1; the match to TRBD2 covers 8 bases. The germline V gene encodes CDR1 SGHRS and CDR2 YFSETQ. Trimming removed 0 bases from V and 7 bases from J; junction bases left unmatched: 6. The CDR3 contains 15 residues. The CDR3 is CASSLAGGPENEQFF. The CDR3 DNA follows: TGCGCCAGCAGCTTGGCGGGAGGGCCTGAAAATGAGCAGTTCTTC.

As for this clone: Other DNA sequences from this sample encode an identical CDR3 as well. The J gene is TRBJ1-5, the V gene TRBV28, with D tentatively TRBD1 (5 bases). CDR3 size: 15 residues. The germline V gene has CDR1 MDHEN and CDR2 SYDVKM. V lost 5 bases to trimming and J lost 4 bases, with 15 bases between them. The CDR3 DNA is TGTGCCAGCAGTCTCGGGGGGGTAAGAAATCAGCCCCAGCATTTT. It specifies CASSLGGVRNQPQHF.

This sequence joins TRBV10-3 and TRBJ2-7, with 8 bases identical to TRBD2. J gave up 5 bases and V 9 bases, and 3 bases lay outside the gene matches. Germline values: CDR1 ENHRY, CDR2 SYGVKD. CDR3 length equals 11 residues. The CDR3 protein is CAIRAGDEQYF. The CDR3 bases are TGTGCCATTCGAGCGGGAGACGAGCAGTACTTC.

In nucleotides, the CDR3 is TGTGCCACCCTCCCACTAGGCGGGCCCGGGGAGCTGTTTTTT. Amino acid sequence: CATLPLGGPGELFF. The chain uses TRBV27 and TRBJ2-2, with D possibly being TRBD2 (5 bases). This CDR3 is built from 14 residues. Trimming stripped 10 bases from V and 6 bases from J, with 18 bases between. From germline, CDR1 is MNHEY and CDR2 SMNVEV (reference sequence).

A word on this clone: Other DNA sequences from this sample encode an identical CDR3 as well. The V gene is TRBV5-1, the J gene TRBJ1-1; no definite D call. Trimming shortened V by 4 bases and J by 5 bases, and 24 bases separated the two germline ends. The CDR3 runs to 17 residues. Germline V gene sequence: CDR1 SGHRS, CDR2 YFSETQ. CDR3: CASSTRAAVPQDTEAFF. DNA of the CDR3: TGCGCCAGCAGCACCCGGGCCGCGGTACCCCAGGATACTGAAGCTTTCTTT.

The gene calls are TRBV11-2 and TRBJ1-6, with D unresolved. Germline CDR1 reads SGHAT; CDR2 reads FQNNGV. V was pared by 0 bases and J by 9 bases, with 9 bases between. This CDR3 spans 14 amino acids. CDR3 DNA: TGTGCCAGCAGCTTAGAAGTGACTGGTTCACCCCTCCACTTT. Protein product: CASSLEVTGSPLHF.

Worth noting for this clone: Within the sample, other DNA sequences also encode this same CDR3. CDR3: CASSRGLGTEAFF. The CDR3 DNA is TGTGCCAGTAGTCGGGGCCTCGGCACTGAAGCTTTCTTT. The rearrangement joins TRBV19 to TRBJ1-1, with D perhaps TRBD1 (5 bases). This CDR3 is 13 amino acids long. V lost 5 bases, J lost 4 bases, and 11 bases lay in between. Germline V gene sequence: CDR1 LNHDA, CDR2 SQIVND (reference sequence).

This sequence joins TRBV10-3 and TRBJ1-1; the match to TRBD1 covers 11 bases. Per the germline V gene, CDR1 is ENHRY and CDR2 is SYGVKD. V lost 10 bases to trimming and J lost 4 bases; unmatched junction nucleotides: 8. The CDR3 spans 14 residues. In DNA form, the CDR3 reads TGTGCCACCACCGGGACAGGGGGTGGCACTGAAGCTTTCTTT. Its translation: CATTGTGGGTEAFF.

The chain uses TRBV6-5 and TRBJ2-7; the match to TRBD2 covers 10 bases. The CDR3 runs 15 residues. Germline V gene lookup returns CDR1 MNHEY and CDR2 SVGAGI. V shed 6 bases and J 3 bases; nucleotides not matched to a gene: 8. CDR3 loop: CASSYRPSGGYEQYF. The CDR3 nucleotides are TGTGCCAGCAGCTACAGGCCTAGCGGGGGCTACGAGCAGTACTTC.

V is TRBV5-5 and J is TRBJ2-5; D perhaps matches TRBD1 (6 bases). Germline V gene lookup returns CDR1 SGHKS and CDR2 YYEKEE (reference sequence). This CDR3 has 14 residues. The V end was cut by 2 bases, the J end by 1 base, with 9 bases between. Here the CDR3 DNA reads TGTGCCAGCAGCTTCCGGACAGTCCAAGAGACCCAGTACTTC. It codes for CASSFRTVQETQYF.

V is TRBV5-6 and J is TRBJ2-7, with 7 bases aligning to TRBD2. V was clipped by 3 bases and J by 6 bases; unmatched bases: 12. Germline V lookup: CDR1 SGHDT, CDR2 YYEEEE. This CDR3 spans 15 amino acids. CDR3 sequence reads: CASSSPFAGVREQYF. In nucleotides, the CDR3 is TGTGCCAGCAGCTCGCCATTTGCGGGAGTACGCGAGCAGTACTTC.

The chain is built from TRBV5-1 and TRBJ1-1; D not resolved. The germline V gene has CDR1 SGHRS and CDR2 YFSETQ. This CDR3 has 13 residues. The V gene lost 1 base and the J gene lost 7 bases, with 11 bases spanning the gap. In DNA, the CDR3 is TGCGCCAGCAGCTTGCAATCGCCAAATGAAGCTTTCTTT. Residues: CASSLQSPNEAFF.

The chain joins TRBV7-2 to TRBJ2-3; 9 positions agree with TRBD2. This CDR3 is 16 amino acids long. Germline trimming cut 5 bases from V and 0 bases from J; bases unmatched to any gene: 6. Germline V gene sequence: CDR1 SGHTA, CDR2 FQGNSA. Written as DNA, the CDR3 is TGTGCCAGCAGCACCGGGACTAGCAGAAGCACAGATACGCAGTATTTT. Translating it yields CASSTGTSRSTDTQYF. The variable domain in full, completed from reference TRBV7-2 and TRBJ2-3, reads GAGVSQSPSNKVTEKGKDVELRCDPISGHTALYWYRQSLGQGLEFLIYFQGNSAPDKSGLPSDRFSAERTGGSVSTLTIQRTQQEDSAVYLCASSTGTSRSTDTQYFGPGTRLTVL.

The CDR3 loop reads CAKGNANTGELFF. The CDR3 bases are TGTGCCAAGGGCAACGCGAACACCGGGGAGCTGTTTTTT. The rearrangement joins TRBV7-2 to TRBJ2-2; D unclear. Deletions cut 10 bases from V and 0 bases from J, with 9 bases between. The length of the CDR3 is 13 residues. Germline V gene lookup returns CDR1 SGHTA and CDR2 FQGNSA.

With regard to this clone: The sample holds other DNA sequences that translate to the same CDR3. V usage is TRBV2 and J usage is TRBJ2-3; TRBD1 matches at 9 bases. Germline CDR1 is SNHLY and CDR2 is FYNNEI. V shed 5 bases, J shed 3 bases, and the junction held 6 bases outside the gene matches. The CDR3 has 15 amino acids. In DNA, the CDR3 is TGTGCCAGCAGTCGGGACAGGGCGTCGACAGATACGCAGTATTTT. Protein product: CASSRDRASTDTQYF.

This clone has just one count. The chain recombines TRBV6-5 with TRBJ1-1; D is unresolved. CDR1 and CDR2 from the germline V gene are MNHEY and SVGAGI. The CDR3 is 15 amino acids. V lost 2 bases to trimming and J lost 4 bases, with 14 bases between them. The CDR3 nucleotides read TGTGCCAGCAGTTACGATCGGGCCGGCGGCACTGAAGCTTTCTTT. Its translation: CASSYDRAGGTEAFF.

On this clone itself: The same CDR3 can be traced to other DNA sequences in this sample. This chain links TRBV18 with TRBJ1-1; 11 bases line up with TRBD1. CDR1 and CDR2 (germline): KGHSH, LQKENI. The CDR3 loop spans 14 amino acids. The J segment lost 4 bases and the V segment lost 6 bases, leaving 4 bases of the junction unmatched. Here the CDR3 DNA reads TGTGCCAGCTCCCAAGGACAGGGGGCCACTGAAGCTTTCTTT. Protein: CASSQGQGATEAFF.

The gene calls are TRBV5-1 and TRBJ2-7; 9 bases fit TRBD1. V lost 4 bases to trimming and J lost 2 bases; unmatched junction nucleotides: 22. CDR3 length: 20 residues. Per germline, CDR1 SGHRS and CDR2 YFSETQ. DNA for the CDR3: TGCGCCAGCAGCCCCGCTGGGGGACAGGGTACGTGGGGAGGGCCCTACGAGCAGTACTTC. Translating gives CASSPAGGQGTWGGPYEQYF.